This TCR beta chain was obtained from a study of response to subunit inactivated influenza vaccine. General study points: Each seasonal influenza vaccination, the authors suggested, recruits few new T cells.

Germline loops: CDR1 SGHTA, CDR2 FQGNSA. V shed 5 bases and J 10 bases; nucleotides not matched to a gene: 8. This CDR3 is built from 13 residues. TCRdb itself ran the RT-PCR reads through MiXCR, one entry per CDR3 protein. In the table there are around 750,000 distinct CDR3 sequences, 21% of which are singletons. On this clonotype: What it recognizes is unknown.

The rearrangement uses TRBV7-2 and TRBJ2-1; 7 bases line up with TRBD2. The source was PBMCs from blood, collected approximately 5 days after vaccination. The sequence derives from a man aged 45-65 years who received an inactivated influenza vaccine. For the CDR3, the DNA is TGTGCCAGCAGCCCTATCGGGGGGTCCGAGCAGTTCTTC. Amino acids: CASSPIGGSEQFF.